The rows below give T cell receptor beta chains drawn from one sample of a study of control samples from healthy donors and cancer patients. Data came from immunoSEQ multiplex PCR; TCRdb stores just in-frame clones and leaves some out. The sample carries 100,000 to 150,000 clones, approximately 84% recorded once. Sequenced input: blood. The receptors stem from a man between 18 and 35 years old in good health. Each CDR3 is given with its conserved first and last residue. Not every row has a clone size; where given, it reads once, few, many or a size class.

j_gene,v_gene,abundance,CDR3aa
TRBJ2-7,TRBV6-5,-,CASSNRGQDEQYF
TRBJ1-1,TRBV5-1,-,CASRRDTEAFF
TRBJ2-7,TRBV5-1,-,CASSLDRVASSYEQYF
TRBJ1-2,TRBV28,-,CASSPTLGAGPYGYTF
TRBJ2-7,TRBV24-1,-,CATSQPFGPNSYEQYF
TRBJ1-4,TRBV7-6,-,CASSLVKDRIHEKLFF
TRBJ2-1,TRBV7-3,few,CASSFLGSGEQFF
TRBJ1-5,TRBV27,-,CASWVVGQPQHF
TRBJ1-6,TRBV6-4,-,CASRARQGMGSPLHF
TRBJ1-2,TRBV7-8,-,CASSLGSSGGYGYTF
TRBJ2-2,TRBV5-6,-,CASSLIARDRNTGELFF
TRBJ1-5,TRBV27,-,CASSATPQGRGGQPQHF
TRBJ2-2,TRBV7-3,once,CASSLNTNTGELFF
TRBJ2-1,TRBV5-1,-,CASSSESSGRVDEQFF
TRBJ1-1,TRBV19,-,CASSPVGDTEAFF
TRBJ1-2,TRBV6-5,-,CASTGYLANYGYTF
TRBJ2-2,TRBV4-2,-,CASSQDPGRGRGTGELFF
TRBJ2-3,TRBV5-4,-,CASSPLAGPTDTQYF
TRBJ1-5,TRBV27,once,CASKKQGEQPQHF
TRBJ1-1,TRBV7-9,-,CASSGGSEDTEAFF
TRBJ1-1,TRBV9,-,CASSVGTGEGITEAFF
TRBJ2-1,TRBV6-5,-,CASRSVGLVHEQFF
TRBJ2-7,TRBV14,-,CASSQGTGYEQYF
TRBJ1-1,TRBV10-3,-,CAISESTGNTEAFF
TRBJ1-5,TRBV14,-,CASSPSTYQPQHF
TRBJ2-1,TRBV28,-,CASSSGGLAAMSSYNEQFF
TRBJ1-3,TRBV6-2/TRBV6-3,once,CASSYRPGNTIYF
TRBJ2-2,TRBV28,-,CASSPNRATGELFF
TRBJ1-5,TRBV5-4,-,CASSLTGASNQPQHF
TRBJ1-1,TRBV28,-,CATTNHPGEAFF
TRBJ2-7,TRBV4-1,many,CASSQEVAGVHEQYF
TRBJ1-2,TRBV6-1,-,CASSDWNGNYGYTF
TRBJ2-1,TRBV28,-,CASSPQQDRVDEQFF
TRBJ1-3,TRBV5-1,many,CASSLGGTGNTIYF
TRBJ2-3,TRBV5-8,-,CASSLGGQDLLDTQYF
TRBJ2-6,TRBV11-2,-,CASSSSDSGANVLTF
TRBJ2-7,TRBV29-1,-,CSASGLAGEFLGHEQYF
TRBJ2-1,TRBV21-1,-,CASTRLAGVNYNEQFF
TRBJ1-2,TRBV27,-,CASSLTGEEFDYGYTF
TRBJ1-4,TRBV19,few,CASSMGRNYEKLFF
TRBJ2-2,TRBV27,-,CASRLAGVTGELFF
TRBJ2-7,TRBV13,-,CASSLVGQGISYEQYF
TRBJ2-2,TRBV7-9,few,CASSWDRGPGELFF
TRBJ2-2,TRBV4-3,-,CASSQGATNTGELFF